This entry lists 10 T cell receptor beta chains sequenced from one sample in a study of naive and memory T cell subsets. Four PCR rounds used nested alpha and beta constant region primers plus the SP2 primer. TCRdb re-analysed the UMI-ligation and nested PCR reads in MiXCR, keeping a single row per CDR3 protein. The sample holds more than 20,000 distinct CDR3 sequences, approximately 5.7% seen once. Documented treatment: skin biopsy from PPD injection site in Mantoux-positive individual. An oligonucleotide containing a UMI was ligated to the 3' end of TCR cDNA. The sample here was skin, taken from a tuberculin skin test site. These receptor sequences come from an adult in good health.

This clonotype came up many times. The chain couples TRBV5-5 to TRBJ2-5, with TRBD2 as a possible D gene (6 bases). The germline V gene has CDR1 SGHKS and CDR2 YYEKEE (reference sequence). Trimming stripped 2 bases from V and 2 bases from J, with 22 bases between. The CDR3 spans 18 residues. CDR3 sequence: CASSFPGRWQPFQETQYF. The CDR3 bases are TGTGCCAGCAGCTTCCCGGGGAGGTGGCAACCCTTTCAAGAGACCCAGTACTTC.

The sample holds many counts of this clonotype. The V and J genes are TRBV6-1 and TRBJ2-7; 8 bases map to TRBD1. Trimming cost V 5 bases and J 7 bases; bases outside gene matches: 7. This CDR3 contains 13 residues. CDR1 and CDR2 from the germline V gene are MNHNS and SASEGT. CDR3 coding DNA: TGTGCCAGCAGTCCCCAGGGGGCTGGGGAGCAGTACTTC. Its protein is CASSPQGAGEQYF.

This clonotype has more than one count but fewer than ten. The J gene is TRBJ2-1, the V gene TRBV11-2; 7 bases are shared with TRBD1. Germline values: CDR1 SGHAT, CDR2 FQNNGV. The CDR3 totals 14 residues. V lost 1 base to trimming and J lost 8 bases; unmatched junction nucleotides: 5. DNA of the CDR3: TGTGCCAGCAGCTTAGTAGGGACAGTCGATGAGCAGTTCTTC. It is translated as CASSLVGTVDEQFF.

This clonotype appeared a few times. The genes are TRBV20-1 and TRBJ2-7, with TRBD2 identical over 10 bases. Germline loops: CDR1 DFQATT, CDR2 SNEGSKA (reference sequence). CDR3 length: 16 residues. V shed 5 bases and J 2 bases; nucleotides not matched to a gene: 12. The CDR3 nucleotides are TGCAGTGCTTTCCATACCTCCGGGACTAGCGCCTACGAGCAGTACTTC. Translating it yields CSAFHTSGTSAYEQYF.

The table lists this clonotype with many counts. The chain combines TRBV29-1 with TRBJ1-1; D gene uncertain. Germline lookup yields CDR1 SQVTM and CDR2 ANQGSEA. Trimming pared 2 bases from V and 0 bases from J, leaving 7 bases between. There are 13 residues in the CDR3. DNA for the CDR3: TGCAGCGTTGAAATAAGCATGAACACTGAAGCTTTCTTT. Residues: CSVEISMNTEAFF.

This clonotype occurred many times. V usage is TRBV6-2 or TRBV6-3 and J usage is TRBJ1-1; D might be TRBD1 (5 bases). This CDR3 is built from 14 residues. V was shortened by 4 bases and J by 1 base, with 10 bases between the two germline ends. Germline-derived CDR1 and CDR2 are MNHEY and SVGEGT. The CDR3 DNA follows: TGTGCCAGCAGTTTACAGGTCCAGAACACTGAAGCTTTCTTT. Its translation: CASSLQVQNTEAFF.

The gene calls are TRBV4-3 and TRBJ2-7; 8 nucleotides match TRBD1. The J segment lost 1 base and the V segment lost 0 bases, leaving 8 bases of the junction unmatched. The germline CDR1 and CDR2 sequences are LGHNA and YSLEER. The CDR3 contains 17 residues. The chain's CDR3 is CASSQDDGQGESYEQYF. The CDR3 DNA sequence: TGCGCCAGCAGCCAAGACGACGGACAGGGCGAGTCCTACGAGCAGTACTTC.

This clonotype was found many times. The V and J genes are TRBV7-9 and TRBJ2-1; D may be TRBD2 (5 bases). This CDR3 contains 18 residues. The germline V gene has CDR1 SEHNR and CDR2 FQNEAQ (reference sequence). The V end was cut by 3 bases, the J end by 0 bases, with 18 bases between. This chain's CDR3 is CASSFYRGSASSYNEQFF. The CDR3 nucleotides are TGTGCCAGCAGCTTTTATCGGGGTAGCGCCTCCTCCTACAATGAGCAGTTCTTC.

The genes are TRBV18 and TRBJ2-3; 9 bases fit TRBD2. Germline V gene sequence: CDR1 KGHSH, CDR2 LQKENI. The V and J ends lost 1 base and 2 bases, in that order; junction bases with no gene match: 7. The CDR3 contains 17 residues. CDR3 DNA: TGTGCCAGCTCACCACGGGCGGGAGGGCCCGTCACAGATACGCAGTATTTT. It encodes CASSPRAGGPVTDTQYF. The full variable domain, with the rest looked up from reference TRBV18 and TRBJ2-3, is NAGVMQNPRHLVRRRGQEARLRCSPMKGHSHVYWYRQLPEEGLKFMVYLQKENIIDESGMPKERFSAEFPKEGPSILRIQQVVRGDSAAYFCASSPRAGGPVTDTQYFGPGTRLTVL.

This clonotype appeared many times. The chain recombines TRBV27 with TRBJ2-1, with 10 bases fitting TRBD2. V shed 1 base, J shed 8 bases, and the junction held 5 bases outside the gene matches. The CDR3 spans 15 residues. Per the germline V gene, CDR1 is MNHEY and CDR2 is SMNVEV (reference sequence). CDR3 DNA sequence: TGTGCCAGCAGTTTATTCCGCACTAGCGGGGATGAGCAGTTCTTC. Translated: CASSLFRTSGDEQFF.